This T cell receptor beta chain came from a study of cytotoxic CD8 clonotypes in ibrutinib-treated CLL. A remark on this clone: The target antigen is unknown.

Germline V gene data show CDR1 as SGHRS and CDR2 as YFSETQ. This CDR3 has 15 residues. Deletions cut 0 bases from V and 0 bases from J, with 10 bases between. Findings of the study overall: At progression, clonality fell back toward baseline after rising at ibrutinib response. Sustained-remission and progressing patients had unequal sampling times.

Sequencing used immunoSEQ multiplex PCR; TCRdb keeps in-frame clones, though not all of them. Among 300,000 or so clones listed, 67% were seen once. Sequencing was performed on PBMCs, taken after 36 months of ibrutinib treatment. This chain uses TRBV5-1 with TRBJ2-7; no definite D call. The TCR originated in a human donor with chronic lymphocytic leukemia. The CDR3 sequence is CASSLGAISSYEQYF. DNA for the CDR3: TGCGCCAGCAGCTTGGGTGCTATAAGCTCCTACGAGCAGTACTTC.